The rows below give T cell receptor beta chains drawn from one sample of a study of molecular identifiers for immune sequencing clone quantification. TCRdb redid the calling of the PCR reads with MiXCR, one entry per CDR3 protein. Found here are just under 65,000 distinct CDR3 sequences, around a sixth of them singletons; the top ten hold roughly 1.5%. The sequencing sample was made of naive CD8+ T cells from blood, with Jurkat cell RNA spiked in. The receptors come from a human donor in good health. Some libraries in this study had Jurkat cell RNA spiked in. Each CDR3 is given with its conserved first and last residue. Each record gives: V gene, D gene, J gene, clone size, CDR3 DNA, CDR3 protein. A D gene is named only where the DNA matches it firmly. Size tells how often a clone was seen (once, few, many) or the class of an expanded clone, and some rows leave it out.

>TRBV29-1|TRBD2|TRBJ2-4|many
TGCAGCGTTACCGGGACTAGCGGGAGGGCCGTAAACATTCAGTACTTC
CSVTGTSGRAVNIQYF
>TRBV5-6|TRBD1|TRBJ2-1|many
TGTGCCAGCAGCCCGCCGACAGGGGTAAACAACAATGAGCAGTTCTTC
CASSPPTGVNNNEQFF
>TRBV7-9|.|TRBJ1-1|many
TGTGCCAGCAGTACACGCCCTGGGAGTGAAGCTTTCTTT
CASSTRPGSEAFF
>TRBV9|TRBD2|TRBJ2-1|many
TGTGCCAGCAGCGTAGCTGGGGCGGGAGGGCCGGATGAGCAGTTCTTC
CASSVAGAGGPDEQFF
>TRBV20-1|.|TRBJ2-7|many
TGCAGTGCTAGACGACAGCCTCCGAGCTCCTACGAGCAGTACTTC
CSARRQPPSSYEQYF
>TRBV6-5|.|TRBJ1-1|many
TGTGCCAGCAGTTACGGGCGGAACACTGAAGCTTTCTTT
CASSYGRNTEAFF
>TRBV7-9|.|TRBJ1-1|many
TGTGCCAGCAGCCCCGACAGCTTGAACACTGAAGCTTTCTTT
CASSPDSLNTEAFF
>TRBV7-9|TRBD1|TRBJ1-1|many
TGTGCCAGCAGCTTGGGGACAGCCGAGTGGGCGAACACTGAAGCTTTCTTT
CASSLGTAEWANTEAFF
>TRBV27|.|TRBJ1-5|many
TGTGCCAGCAGTTATATTTATAGCAATCAGCCCCAGCATTTT
CASSYIYSNQPQHF
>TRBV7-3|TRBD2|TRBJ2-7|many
TGTGCCAGCAGCCAACTAGCGGGAGGGATGTACGAGCAGTACTTC
CASSQLAGGMYEQYF
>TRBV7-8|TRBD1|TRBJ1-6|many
TGTGCCAGCAGCTCCCAGGGGGCTGTTGATTATAATTCACCCCTCCACTTT
CASSSQGAVDYNSPLHF
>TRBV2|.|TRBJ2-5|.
TGTGCCAGCAGTGAAGCGGTGGGGATCCCGTACCAAGAGACCCAGTACTTC
CASSEAVGIPYQETQYF